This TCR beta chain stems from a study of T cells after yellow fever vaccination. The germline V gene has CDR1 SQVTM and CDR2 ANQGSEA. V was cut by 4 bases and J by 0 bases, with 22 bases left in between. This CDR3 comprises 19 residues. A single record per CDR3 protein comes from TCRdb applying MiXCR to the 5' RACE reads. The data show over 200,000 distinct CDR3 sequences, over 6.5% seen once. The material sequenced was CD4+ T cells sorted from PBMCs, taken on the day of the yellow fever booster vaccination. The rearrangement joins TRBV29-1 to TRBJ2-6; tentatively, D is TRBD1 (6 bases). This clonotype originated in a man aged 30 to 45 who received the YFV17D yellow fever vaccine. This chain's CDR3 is CSVGSGRTGPDSGANVLTF. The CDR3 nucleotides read TGCAGCGTTGGTTCAGGACGTACAGGGCCCGACTCTGGGGCCAACGTCCTGACTTTC.